This entry lists 2 T cell receptor beta chains sequenced from one sample in a study of sequential checkpoint blockade in melanoma (dated by TCRdb to about 2019). The meaning of the sample's treatment or condition label: randomized to nivolumab then ipilimumab (arm A) or the reverse (arm B). Library preparation used the immunoSEQ multiplex PCR assay. The table was pulled from immuneACCESS by TCRdb, which kept in-frame rearrangements only. Such tables lose some clones; where checked, under half of the loss comes from unresolved V genes, and the rest has no known cause. The sample table holds approximately 21,000 clones, of which about 80% were seen once. Around 35% of the sample lies in the top ten. The sample in question was CD8+ T cells sorted from blood (inferred from file names), obtained from a patient given nivolumab and ipilimumab in sequence. The receptors were sampled from a human donor with melanoma.

V and J are TRBV5-6 and TRBJ2-7, with D tentatively TRBD2 (6 bases). This CDR3 contains 14 residues. CDR1 and CDR2 (germline): SGHDT, YYEEEE. V was trimmed by 3 bases and J by 7 bases, leaving 17 bases between them. The CDR3: CASSSPSGAGEQYF. The CDR3 DNA is TGTGCCAGCAGCTCCCCCTCCGGGGCGGGAGAGCAGTACTTC.

V is TRBV11-3 and J is TRBJ1-4; D is undetermined. V was shortened by 5 bases and J by 1 base, with 11 bases between the two germline ends. This CDR3 contains 15 residues. Per the germline V gene, CDR1 is SGHNT and CDR2 is YENEEA. CDR3 nucleotide sequence: TGTGCCAGCAGCCCGAAAGAGAGAACTAATGAAAAACTGTTTTTT. Encoded protein: CASSPKERTNEKLFF.